This TCR beta chain comes out of a study of T cells expressing NK-cell markers. Across the study: Repertoire data for TCR beta were derived from sorted T cells (CD3+CD56+NKG2C+, CD3+CD56+NKG2C- and CD3+CD56-NKG2C+).

TCRdb reprocessed the 5' RACE reads; each CDR3 protein has one entry and no DNA is given. This sample contains 300,000 to 450,000 distinct CDR3 sequences. The CDR3 runs to 13 residues. Germline CDR1 is MNHNS and CDR2 is SASEGT. The rearrangement links TRBV6-1 to TRBJ1-2; TCRdb returns TRBD1, unconfirmable since there is no DNA. The TCR comes from a man aged 18 to 69 in good health. Sequencing was done on a sample of blood T cells: a sorted CD56 or NKG2C T cell subset, CD4+ or CD8+ T cells, or bulk PBMC T cells (not recorded which). CDR3 loop: CASSGSGQGRVTF.